The 14 T cell receptor beta chains listed next were all sequenced from one sample in a study of blood T cell repertoires in COVID-19. The assay was immunoSEQ multiplex PCR, and TCRdb's table has in-frame clones only and misses some. This table holds approximately 200,000 clones, 85% to 90% found once. Sequences were obtained from peripheral blood. The source is a woman between 25 and 40 years old with active or convalescent COVID-19.

This clone was picked up one time. The gene calls are TRBV5-1 and TRBJ1-1; D is perhaps TRBD1 (5 bases). Germline assignment: CDR1 SGHRS and CDR2 YFSETQ. Trimming shortened V by 4 bases and J by 1 base, and 14 bases separated the two germline ends. This CDR3 is 15 amino acids long. The CDR3 spells CASSPGGGENTEAFF. The CDR3 nucleotides read TGCGCCAGCAGCCCTGGGGGGGGAGAGAACACTGAAGCTTTCTTT.

This chain links TRBV2 with TRBJ2-2, with 10 bases lining up with TRBD2. Germline CDR1 and CDR2: SNHLY and FYNNEI. There are 16 residues in the CDR3. Unmatched junction bases numbered 10, after V lost 6 bases and J lost 6 bases. This CDR3 reads CASRGLAGDVAGELFF. DNA for the CDR3: TGTGCCAGCAGGGGTCTAGCGGGAGATGTTGCCGGGGAGCTGTTTTTT. Drawing the rest from reference TRBV2 and TRBJ2-2, the complete variable domain is EPEVTQTPSHQVTQMGQEVILRCVPISNHLYFYWYRQILGQKVEFLVSFYNNEISEKSEIFDDQFSVERPDGSNFTLKIRSTKLEDSAMYFCASRGLAGDVAGELFFGEGSRLTVL.

V usage is TRBV28 and J usage is TRBJ1-2, with D hard to call. The V end lost 5 bases, the J end lost 3 bases, and 10 bases lay between the germline ends. The germline CDR1 and CDR2 sequences are MDHEN and SYDVKM. This CDR3 region has 13 residues. CDR3 sequence: CASSPTGDYGYTF. The CDR3 DNA follows: TGTGCCAGCAGTCCCACGGGTGACTATGGCTACACCTTC.

With regard to this clone: Different DNA sequences within this sample yield the same CDR3. The chain uses TRBV19 and TRBJ2-2, with 9 bases aligning to TRBD1. Germline V CDR1 and CDR2: LNHDA, SQIVND (reference sequence). The CDR3 totals 15 residues. The V and J ends lost 5 bases and 5 bases, in that order; junction bases with no gene match: 6. This chain's CDR3 is CASSLGQGRTGELFF. Here the CDR3 DNA reads TGTGCCAGTAGTCTTGGACAGGGGAGGACCGGGGAGCTGTTTTTT.

V and J are TRBV6-6 and TRBJ2-1, with D tentatively TRBD1 (7 bases). CDR3 length: 15 amino acids. CDR1 MNHNY and CDR2 SVGAGI come from the germline V gene (reference sequence). The V end lost 3 bases, the J end lost 3 bases, and 12 bases lay between the germline ends. Here the CDR3 reads CASSYQGGVYNEQFF. CDR3 nucleotides: TGTGCCAGCAGTTATCAGGGGGGCGTCTACAATGAGCAGTTCTTC.

The chain's CDR3 is CASSPQAQTGDSYEQYF. The CDR3, as DNA: TGTGCCAGCAGCCCCCAGGCGCAGACAGGAGACTCCTACGAGCAGTACTTC. The chain employs TRBV7-9 and TRBJ2-7; D possibly corresponds to TRBD1 (6 bases). The CDR3 runs to 17 residues. Deletions cut 5 bases from V and 0 bases from J, with 20 bases between. CDR1 and CDR2 (germline): SEHNR, FQNEAQ (reference sequence).

The chain is built from TRBV6-6 and TRBJ1-1, with unresolved D. The CDR3 spans 8 residues. In germline, CDR1 is MNHNY, CDR2 SVGAGI (reference sequence). Trimming removed 8 bases at V and 8 bases at J, with 3 bases between. CDR3 coding DNA: TGTGCCAGCCAAGAAGCTTTCTTT. Its translation is CASQEAFF.

The chain joins TRBV27 to TRBJ1-1; D may be TRBD1 (6 bases). The CDR3 sequence is 14 residues long. V lost 2 bases to trimming and J lost 5 bases, with 12 bases between them. Germline CDR1 is MNHEY and CDR2 is SMNVEV (reference sequence). CDR3 nucleotides: TGTGCCAGCAGTTTACGGGGGGCGAGGACTGAAGCTTTCTTT. Protein sequence: CASSLRGARTEAFF.

This chain uses TRBV14 with TRBJ1-2; D gene unclear. The CDR3 extends over 17 amino acids. In germline, CDR1 is SGHDN, CDR2 FVKESK. Trimming removed 2 bases from V and 4 bases from J, with 20 bases in between. In nucleotides, the CDR3 is TGTGCCAGCAGCCAAAACATCTTTGCGGGATCAGCCTATGGCTACACCTTC. It encodes CASSQNIFAGSAYGYTF. The full variable domain, in which reference TRBV14 and TRBJ1-2 provide the parts outside the CDR3, is EAGVTQFPSHSVIEKGQTVTLRCDPISGHDNLYWYRRVMGKEIKFLLHFVKESKQDESGMPNNRFLAERTGGTYSTLKVQPAELEDSGVYFCASSQNIFAGSAYGYTFGSGTRLTVV.

This rearrangement joins TRBV2 to TRBJ1-5; D might be TRBD1 (5 bases). The CDR3 totals 16 residues. Germline V gene lookup returns CDR1 SNHLY and CDR2 FYNNEI. With 7 bases removed from V and 3 bases from J, the gap between germline ends came to 19 bases. The DNA of the CDR3 is TGTGCCAGCATGTTCGGCTCTGGCAGGGACAATCAGCCCCAGCATTTT. Translation: CASMFGSGRDNQPQHF.

CDR3 residues: CASSQVIGSNQPQHF. In nucleotides, the CDR3 is TGCGCCAGCAGCCAAGTTATTGGCAGCAATCAGCCCCAGCATTTT. The rearrangement joins TRBV4-1 to TRBJ1-5; D call uncertain. Trimming stripped 1 base from V and 1 base from J, with 8 bases between. Per germline, CDR1 MGHRA and CDR2 YSYEKL. This CDR3 has 15 residues.

This sequence joins TRBV19 and TRBJ2-1, with 10 bases matching TRBD2. The CDR3 extends over 20 amino acids. Germline V gene lookup returns CDR1 LNHDA and CDR2 SQIVND (reference sequence). V shed 3 bases and J 6 bases; nucleotides not matched to a gene: 20. The CDR3 spells CASSIFSSPLSGGNFNEQFF. The CDR3 DNA reads TGTGCCAGTAGTATCTTCTCCTCTCCCCTTAGCGGGGGGAACTTCAATGAGCAGTTCTTC.

The rearrangement links TRBV6-2 or TRBV6-3 to TRBJ2-7; no reliable D call. Trimming took off 2 bases at V and 3 bases at J, with 5 bases between the two ends. Germline CDR1 reads MNHEY; CDR2 reads SVGEGT. This CDR3 comprises 12 residues. Here the CDR3 reads CASSYKLYEQYF. As DNA, the CDR3 is TGTGCCAGCAGTTACAAGCTCTACGAGCAGTACTTC.

J is TRBJ2-7 and V is TRBV9; no reliable D call. V gave up 0 bases and J gave up 2 bases, with 6 bases separating them. Germline CDR1 SGDLS, CDR2 YYNGEE. The CDR3 extends over 13 amino acids. The DNA for the CDR3 is TGTGCCAGCAGCGTAGGGGCTACCTACGAGCAGTACTTC. Amino acid sequence: CASSVGATYEQYF.